Below are 24 T cell receptor beta chains sequenced from a single sample in a study of beta chain features in type 1 diabetes. What was sequenced were expressed TCRB transcripts, since all of the isolated RNA had been reverse transcribed. Using immunoSEQ multiplex PCR, the repertoire was profiled, and TCRdb retains in-frame clones only, with some absent. The top ten hold 0.9% to 1.1% of the sample, which has about 340,000 clones, approximately 9.7% seen once. Study findings and constraints: Shorter TCRB CDR3s, moderately but significantly so, were found in Type 1 diabetes patients in all four CD4+ subsets.

The antigens these receptors bind are not known. Material: central memory CD4+ T cells from blood. These receptor sequences come from a man aged 25 to 40 with type 1 diabetes.

The rearrangement joins TRBV10-3 to TRBJ2-7; 10 bases fit TRBD2. Germline V CDR1 and CDR2: ENHRY, SYGVKD. Germline trimming cut 3 bases from V and 4 bases from J; bases unmatched to any gene: 6. This CDR3 contains 15 residues. CDR3 residues: CAISDSTSGEYEQYF. CDR3 sequence (DNA): TGTGCCATCAGTGATAGTACTAGCGGGGAGTACGAGCAGTACTTC.

This clone was seen a few times. The V call is TRBV7-9, the J call TRBJ2-2, with 8 nucleotides matching TRBD1. Germline trimming cut 5 bases from V and 2 bases from J; bases unmatched to any gene: 4. The CDR3 covers 15 residues. Germline V gene sequence: CDR1 SEHNR, CDR2 FQNEAQ (reference sequence). CDR3 nucleotide sequence: TGTGCCAGCAGCCGGACAGGGATTAACACCGGGGAGCTGTTTTTT. It encodes CASSRTGINTGELFF.

This chain joins TRBV7-6 and TRBJ2-2, with 8 bases lining up with TRBD1. The trim removed 7 bases at V and 0 bases at J, leaving 7 bases unmatched. Germline V gives CDR1 SGHVS, CDR2 FNYEAQ. CDR3 size: 16 residues. CDR3 nucleotides: TGTGCCAGCACCCGAGACAGGGGCGCGAACACCGGGGAGCTGTTTTTT. Translation gives CASTRDRGANTGELFF.

This clone occurred a few times. The rearrangement joins TRBV2 to TRBJ2-1; possible D gene TRBD2, 6 bases. The germline CDR1 and CDR2 sequences are SNHLY and FYNNEI. Trimming removed 5 bases from V and 4 bases from J, with 9 bases in between. CDR3 length: 13 residues. The CDR3 reads CASSMGLYNEQFF. CDR3 nucleotides: TGTGCCAGCAGTATGGGACTTTACAATGAGCAGTTCTTC. Filled out from reference TRBV2 and TRBJ2-1, the complete variable domain reads EPEVTQTPSHQVTQMGQEVILRCVPISNHLYFYWYRQILGQKVEFLVSFYNNEISEKSEIFDDQFSVERPDGSNFTLKIRSTKLEDSAMYFCASSMGLYNEQFFGPGTRLTVL.

This clone has ten or more counts. The J gene is TRBJ2-7, the V gene TRBV28, with D perhaps being TRBD1 or TRBD2 (5 bases each). Germline loops: CDR1 MDHEN, CDR2 SYDVKM. Trimming shortened V by 6 bases and J by 2 bases, and 17 bases separated the two germline ends. CDR3 length: 15 amino acids. The CDR3 here is CASSSTGTSTYEQYF. CDR3 nucleotide sequence: TGTGCCAGCAGCTCAACCGGGACGTCTACCTACGAGCAGTACTTC.

This chain uses TRBV18 with TRBJ2-3; 9 bases fit TRBD1. V lost 5 bases, J lost 4 bases, and 7 bases stayed unmatched. Per germline, CDR1 KGHSH and CDR2 LQKENI. The CDR3 totals 15 residues. The CDR3 protein is CASSSWTGEADTQYF. The CDR3 nucleotides read TGTGCCAGCTCATCATGGACAGGGGAGGCAGATACGCAGTATTTT.

The V gene is TRBV7-9, the J gene TRBJ2-5; perhaps TRBD2 as D (6 bases). The V and J ends lost 3 bases and 5 bases respectively, with 10 bases between them. CDR1 and CDR2 (germline): SEHNR, FQNEAQ (reference sequence). This CDR3 region has 13 residues. CDR3: CASSFGGRETQYF. CDR3 DNA sequence: TGTGCCAGCAGCTTTGGAGGGCGGGAGACCCAGTACTTC.

This clone has a handful of counts. The chain is built from TRBV5-1 and TRBJ1-4; the match to TRBD1 covers 10 bases. J was trimmed by 7 bases and V by 4 bases; bases with no gene match: 4. The CDR3 has 14 amino acids. The germline V gene has CDR1 SGHRS and CDR2 YFSETQ. CDR3 amino acids: CASSGDRGREKLFF. In DNA form, the CDR3 reads TGCGCCAGCAGCGGAGACAGGGGGCGTGAAAAACTGTTTTTT.

The chain recombines TRBV28 with TRBJ1-5; TRBD1 matches 11 bases. The CDR3 totals 17 residues. With V trimmed by 6 bases and J by 6 bases, 13 bases remained unmatched. Germline loops: CDR1 MDHEN, CDR2 SYDVKM. CDR3 sequence reads: CASSYGGSGQGAQPQHF. DNA of the CDR3: TGTGCCAGCAGCTACGGGGGATCTGGACAGGGGGCTCAGCCCCAGCATTTT. Full variable domain (remainder filled in from reference TRBV28 and TRBJ1-5): DVKVTQSSRYLVKRTGEKVFLECVQDMDHENMFWYRQDPGLGLRLIYFSYDVKMKEKGDIPEGYSVSREKKERFSLILESASTNQTSMYLCASSYGGSGQGAQPQHFGDGTRLSIL.

The CDR3 sequence: CASSSLDTGNYEQYF. The CDR3 region has the DNA TGCGCCAGCAGCTCTTTGGACACGGGTAACTACGAGCAGTACTTC. The rearrangement joins TRBV5-1 to TRBJ2-7; possibly TRBD1 for D (5 bases). Per the germline V gene, CDR1 is SGHRS and CDR2 is YFSETQ. The CDR3 loop spans 15 amino acids. Trimming pared 3 bases from V and 3 bases from J, leaving 16 bases between.

This clone was detected a few times. The chain employs TRBV6-5 and TRBJ2-3; D is uncertain. This CDR3 region has 13 residues. The V end was cut by 2 bases, the J end by 2 bases, with 5 bases between. The germline CDR1 and CDR2 sequences are MNHEY and SVGAGI. CDR3 in DNA: TGTGCCAGCAGTTACGCCTACACAGATACGCAGTATTTT. Amino acid sequence: CASSYAYTDTQYF.

The chain links TRBV18 to TRBJ2-5; D is perhaps TRBD2 (5 bases). With 5 bases removed from V and 5 bases from J, the gap between germline ends came to 12 bases. Germline assignment: CDR1 KGHSH and CDR2 LQKENI. The CDR3 loop spans 13 amino acids. The CDR3 loop reads CASSEGIRETQYF. CDR3 coding DNA: TGTGCCAGCTCAGAGGGAATCAGGGAGACCCAGTACTTC.

This clone was seen a handful of times. The V and J genes are TRBV5-1 and TRBJ2-6; D is possibly TRBD2 (6 bases). The CDR3 totals 16 residues. In germline, CDR1 is SGHRS, CDR2 YFSETQ. V shed 0 bases and J shed 4 bases, with 11 bases lying between them. The CDR3 here is CASSLAGGTGANVLTF. In nucleotides, the CDR3 is TGCGCCAGCAGCTTGGCCGGGGGAACCGGGGCCAACGTCCTGACTTTC.

This chain uses TRBV5-6 with TRBJ1-2, with 9 bases matching TRBD1. CDR3 length: 16 amino acids. The V segment lost 4 bases and the J segment 6 bases; nucleotides outside the gene matches: 13. The germline V gene encodes CDR1 SGHDT and CDR2 YYEEEE. The CDR3 DNA reads TGTGCCAGCAGCCATCCAGGGACAGGGAAGGTTAATGGCTACACCTTC. Protein sequence: CASSHPGTGKVNGYTF.

This clone was found many times. The chain uses TRBV2 and TRBJ1-2, with 9 positions matching TRBD1. V lost 5 bases and J lost 7; bases outside the gene matches: 8. This CDR3 contains 14 residues. Looked up from germline, CDR1 is SNHLY and CDR2 is FYNNEI. The CDR3 DNA follows: TGTGCCAGCAGTAGGGACAGGGAGTTGGGTGGCTACACCTTC. Protein: CASSRDRELGGYTF.

This clone turned up a few times. The chain joins TRBV29-1 to TRBJ1-1; weak D call: TRBD1 (6 bases). Germline CDR1 SQVTM, CDR2 ANQGSEA. The CDR3 consists of 15 residues. The V end was cut by 5 bases, the J end by 0 bases, with 16 bases between. This CDR3 is CSVWTVSFVNTEAFF. In DNA form, the CDR3 reads TGCAGCGTTTGGACAGTCTCTTTTGTGAACACTGAAGCTTTCTTT.

This sequence joins TRBV9 and TRBJ1-2; TRBD1 matches at 7 bases. The J segment lost 7 bases and the V segment lost 6 bases, leaving 12 bases of the junction unmatched. The CDR3 runs 14 residues. CDR1 is SGDLS and CDR2 is YYNGEE in the germline V gene. DNA for the CDR3: TGTGCCAGCACCTTCTCCCGACAGGGCAGTGGCTACACCTTC. Translation gives CASTFSRQGSGYTF.

This clone was detected only a few times. The chain uses TRBV5-1 and TRBJ1-2; no definite D call. This CDR3 region has 14 residues. Looked up from germline, CDR1 is SGHRS and CDR2 is YFSETQ. The V and J ends lost 4 bases and 1 base respectively, with 11 bases between them. For the CDR3, the DNA is TGCGCCAGCAGCGTGGAGGCATTTAACTATGGCTACACCTTC. This sequence encodes CASSVEAFNYGYTF. Full variable domain (rest looked up from reference TRBV5-1 and TRBJ1-2): KAGVTQTPRYLIKTRGQQVTLSCSPISGHRSVSWYQQTPGQGLQFLFEYFSETQRNKGNFPGRFSGRQFSNSRSEMNVSTLELGDSALYLCASSVEAFNYGYTFGSGTRLTVV.

This clone occurred a few times. This sequence joins TRBV28 and TRBJ2-5; 10 bases line up with TRBD2. Per the germline V gene, CDR1 is MDHEN and CDR2 is SYDVKM. With 3 bases clipped from V and 3 bases from J, the junction kept 4 bases outside the gene matches. There are 15 residues in the CDR3. The CDR3 loop is CASSFGLAGEETQYF. CDR3 DNA: TGTGCCAGCAGTTTTGGGCTAGCGGGGGAAGAGACCCAGTACTTC.

This clone was seen a handful of times. This chain joins TRBV10-3 and TRBJ1-2; D ambiguous. The V and J ends lost 0 bases and 0 bases respectively, with 17 bases between them. CDR3 length: 18 amino acids. Looked up from germline, CDR1 is ENHRY and CDR2 is SYGVKD. In DNA, the CDR3 is TGTGCCATCAGTGAGTCGAGGAATGTAGGCGCTACTAACTATGGCTACACCTTC. The encoded protein is CAISESRNVGATNYGYTF.

This clone was found a few times. The genes are TRBV7-9 and TRBJ1-1; D is unclear. CDR1 and CDR2 (germline): SEHNR, FQNEAQ (reference sequence). V lost 2 bases and J 0 bases, leaving 16 bases between the germline ends. CDR3 length: 17 amino acids. CDR3 in amino acids: CASSLPTLAPMNTEAFF. The CDR3 nucleotides read TGTGCCAGCAGCTTACCGACACTCGCTCCTATGAACACTGAAGCTTTCTTT.

The DNA for the CDR3 is TGTGCCAGCAGTTTAAGAAGGGGCAGGGGAAACACTGAAGCTTTCTTT. It yields the protein CASSLRRGRGNTEAFF. The genes are TRBV6-5 and TRBJ1-1; a possible D gene is TRBD1 (6 bases). Between the trimmed V and J ends, which lost 4 bases and 2 bases, there was a span of 17 bases. The length of the CDR3 is 16 residues. Germline assignment: CDR1 MNHEY and CDR2 SVGAGI.

The chain couples TRBV30 to TRBJ1-3; no firm D call. The CDR3 has 14 residues. V lost 3 bases and J 1 base, leaving 10 bases between the germline ends. Germline CDR1 is GTSNPN and CDR2 is SVGIG (reference sequence). CDR3 bases: TGTGCCTGGAGCTCGGATCCTTCTGGAAACACCATATATTTT. Translation: CAWSSDPSGNTIYF.

This clone has only a few counts. The chain couples TRBV6-5 to TRBJ1-2; 8 bases align to TRBD1. The CDR3 covers 15 residues. The J segment lost 0 bases and the V segment lost 6 bases, leaving 6 bases of the junction unmatched. CDR1 is MNHEY and CDR2 is SVGAGI in the germline V gene. The CDR3: CASSSGQGANYGYTF. The CDR3 DNA reads as TGTGCCAGCAGCTCCGGACAGGGAGCTAACTATGGCTACACCTTC.